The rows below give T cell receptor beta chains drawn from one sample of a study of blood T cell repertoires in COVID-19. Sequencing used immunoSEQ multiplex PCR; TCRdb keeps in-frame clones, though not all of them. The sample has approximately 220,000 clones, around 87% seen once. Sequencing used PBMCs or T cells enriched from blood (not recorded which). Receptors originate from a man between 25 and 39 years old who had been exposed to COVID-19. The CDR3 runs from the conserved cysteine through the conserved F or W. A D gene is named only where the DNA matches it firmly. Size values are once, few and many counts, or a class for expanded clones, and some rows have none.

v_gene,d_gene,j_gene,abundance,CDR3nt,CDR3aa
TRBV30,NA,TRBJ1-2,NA,TGTGCCTGGAGCTTCGTGGGAGCCGGGGGCTACACCTTC,CAWSFVGAGGYTF
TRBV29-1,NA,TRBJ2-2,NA,TGCAGCACCGCCCGGACATCGAACACCGGGGAGCTGTTTTTT,CSTARTSNTGELFF
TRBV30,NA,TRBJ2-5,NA,TGTGCCTGGACCCGTAAAGAGACCCAGTACTTC,CAWTRKETQYF
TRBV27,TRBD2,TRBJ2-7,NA,TGTGCCAGCAGTCCCAAGGGACTAGCGGCCTCCTACGAGCAGTACTTC,CASSPKGLAASYEQYF
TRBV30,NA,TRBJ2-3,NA,TGTGCCTGGAGTCCGGGTCTCTTTGGCACAGATACGCAGTATTTT,CAWSPGLFGTDTQYF
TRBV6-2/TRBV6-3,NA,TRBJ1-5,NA,TGTGCCAGCAGTTACTCGGGGGGGGTAGTGCAGCCCCAGCATTTT,CASSYSGGVVQPQHF
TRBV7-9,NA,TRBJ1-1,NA,TGTGCCAGCACTCAAAACGAGGGAAGGTACACTGAAGCTTTCTTT,CASTQNEGRYTEAFF
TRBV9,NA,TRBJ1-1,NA,TGTGCCAGCACTATGCGGGGGAGGGGAACTGAAGCTTTCTTT,CASTMRGRGTEAFF
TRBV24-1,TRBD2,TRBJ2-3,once,TGTGCCACCAGTGATTTGACTAGCGGGGGCACAGATACGCAGTATTTT,CATSDLTSGGTDTQYF
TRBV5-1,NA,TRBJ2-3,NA,TGCGCCAGCAGCTTGGAATCCAGGGGCACAGATACGCAGTATTTT,CASSLESRGTDTQYF
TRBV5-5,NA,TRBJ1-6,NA,TGTGCCAGCAGCCCTTTTTTGGGGAGCTCCTATAATTCACCCCTCCACTTT,CASSPFLGSSYNSPLHF